This is a list of T cell receptor beta chains from one sample in a study of blood T cell repertoires in COVID-19. Only in-frame clones appear in the TCRdb table, and some are missing; sequencing was by immunoSEQ multiplex PCR. The sample yields 98,000 or so clones, 90% to 95% seen once. The sequenced sample was peripheral blood. The receptor source for this set is a human donor in a cohort sampled during active COVID-19. Both conserved end residues are part of each CDR3. Each record gives: CDR3 length, clone size, V gene, D gene, J gene, CDR3 DNA, CDR3 protein. The D gene is left open where the match is weak. Size values are once, few and many counts, or a class for expanded clones, and some rows have none.

>17|NA|TRBV14|NA|TRBJ2-7
TGTGCCAGCAGCCAAGGGAGGGCCGGCTTCCAGTCCTACGAGCAGTACTTC
CASSQGRAGFQSYEQYF
>15|NA|TRBV6-5|TRBD1|TRBJ2-7
TGTGCCAGCAGCTTACAGGGGCCAGCACATTACGAGCAGTACTTC
CASSLQGPAHYEQYF
>16|NA|TRBV27|TRBD1|TRBJ1-5
TGTGCCAGCAGTCCCCTACTGACAGGGTGGGACCAGCCCCAGCATTTT
CASSPLLTGWDQPQHF
>17|NA|TRBV4-1|TRBD2|TRBJ2-7
TGCGCCAGCAGCCAGGGGACTAGCGGATTGGGCTCCTACGAGCAGTACTTC
CASSQGTSGLGSYEQYF
>14|NA|TRBV5-4|NA|TRBJ2-7
TGTGCCAGCAGCTTGGGCGGGGCCGCCTACGAGCAGTACTTC
CASSLGGAAYEQYF
>16|NA|TRBV28|TRBD2|TRBJ2-3
TGTGCCAGCAGTTCCGGACTAGCGGGTAGCACAGATACGCAGTATTTT
CASSSGLAGSTDTQYF
>13|NA|TRBV30|NA|TRBJ2-7
TGTGCCTGGAGTTGGCAGGATTCCTACGAGCAGTACTTC
CAWSWQDSYEQYF
>14|once|TRBV6-2/TRBV6-3|NA|TRBJ1-5
TGTGCCAGCAGTTACAGGGGGAGCAGCCAGCCCCAGCATTTT
CASSYRGSSQPQHF
>17|NA|TRBV4-1|NA|TRBJ2-2
TGCGCCAGCAGCCAGACAAAACAATCTGCGAACACCGGGGAGCTGTTTTTT
CASSQTKQSANTGELFF
>15|NA|TRBV7-2|NA|TRBJ1-1
TGTGCCAGCAGCCCCATGGGGAGACAGAACACTGAAGCTTTCTTT
CASSPMGRQNTEAFF
>14|NA|TRBV9|NA|TRBJ2-1
TGTGCCAGCAGGAGGGGGGGAGCCTACAATGAGCAGTTCTTC
CASRRGGAYNEQFF
>15|NA|TRBV3-1/TRBV3-2|TRBD1|TRBJ1-1
TGTGCCAGCCTCCCTCAGGGGGCCATGAACACTGAAGCTTTCTTT
CASLPQGAMNTEAFF
>15|NA|TRBV6-5|NA|TRBJ2-3
TGTGCCAGCAGTTACCGGGGATTAGGCACAGATACGCAGTATTTT
CASSYRGLGTDTQYF
>15|NA|TRBV4-3|NA|TRBJ1-2
TGCGCCAGCCGACCCGGGACACTCGGCGACTATGGCTACACCTTC
CASRPGTLGDYGYTF
>13|NA|TRBV4-3|TRBD1|TRBJ2-7
TGCGCCAGCAGCCAGGGACAGGGGGGCGAGCAGTACTTC
CASSQGQGGEQYF
>14|NA|TRBV7-3|NA|TRBJ1-2
TGTGCCAGCAGCTTAACAGGGGGGGACTATGGCTACACCTTC
CASSLTGGDYGYTF
>14|NA|TRBV4-3|TRBD1|TRBJ1-2
TGCGCCAGCAGCCAACGACAGGGGGACTATGGCTACACCTTC
CASSQRQGDYGYTF
>13|once|TRBV18|NA|TRBJ2-1
TGTGCCAGCTCACATGTAAGCAACAATGAGCAGTTCTTC
CASSHVSNNEQFF
>15|NA|TRBV4-3|TRBD2|TRBJ2-3
TGCGCCAGCAGCCAAGTAACCGGGGGGGCATATACGCAGTATTTT
CASSQVTGGAYTQYF
>13|NA|TRBV25-1|NA|TRBJ2-1
TGTGCCAGCAGTCCCTACTTGAAGAATGAGCAGTTCTTC
CASSPYLKNEQFF
>17|NA|TRBV13|TRBD2|TRBJ2-3
TGTGCCAGCAGCATTCGACGGGGGGGCGCAGGTACAGATACGCAGTATTTT
CASSIRRGGAGTDTQYF
>19|NA|TRBV7-6|TRBD1|TRBJ1-1
TGTGCCAGCAGCTTAGGCGAGGTCGGGACAGGGGGGATGAACACTGAAGCTTTCTTT
CASSLGEVGTGGMNTEAFF
>16|NA|TRBV5-6|TRBD2|TRBJ2-7
TGTGCCAGCAGCTTGGTTCTTCTAGCGGGGGCTAACGAGCAGTACTTC
CASSLVLLAGANEQYF
>12|NA|TRBV6-6|NA|TRBJ2-3
TGTGCCAGCAGTTCCGGGGCAGATACGCAGTATTTT
CASSSGADTQYF